These T cell receptor beta chains were read from a single sample in a study of shared clonotypes between healthy human individuals. Sequenced by immunoSEQ multiplex PCR; TCRdb stores in-frame clones only, minus some. The sample comprises some 2,100,000 clones, about 93% of which are singletons, and around 1.7% rests with the top ten. Sequencing input: naive CD8+ T cells from PBMCs. The receptors shown here come from a man between 18 and 29 years old in good health. Some clones in this sample may be carry-over from other donors' samples. Both conserved end residues are part of each CDR3.

j_call v_call cdr3_length cdr3_aa
TRBJ2-7 TRBV27 12 CASSSVSYEQYF
TRBJ1-1 TRBV7-8 16 CASSLEGGATHTEAFF
TRBJ2-1 TRBV7-9 15 CASSLVSLSGKEQFF
TRBJ2-2 TRBV9 14 CASSVDLVAGELFF
TRBJ2-7 TRBV11-2 16 CASSLAGLSGGYEQYF
TRBJ2-1 TRBV5-1 15 CASSFTGTPYNEQFF
TRBJ2-7 TRBV4-3 16 CASSQGTGASSYEQYF
TRBJ1-1 TRBV29-1 12 CSYQDILPEAFF
TRBJ2-1 TRBV2 14 CATLGLAGHNEQFF
TRBJ2-5 TRBV11-1 15 CASSFLGSNQETQYF
TRBJ1-3 TRBV4-3 16 CASSQAGRDSGNTIYF
TRBJ2-5 TRBV27 17 CASSLSPGTGGQETQYF
TRBJ2-7 TRBV5-6 15 CASSLGAGGPYEQYF
TRBJ1-2 TRBV29-1 11 CSVPSPPGYTF
TRBJ2-1 TRBV27 20 CASSSPSNPSSTRGYNEQFF
TRBJ2-7 TRBV28 12 CASTHGGDEQYF
TRBJ1-2 TRBV30 13 CAWSVGGYDGYTF